This T cell receptor (beta chain) was found in a study of blood T cell repertoires in COVID-19. Across the whole study: Sites across the United States, Italy and Spain contributed samples from acute and convalescent COVID-19.

Study processing details: Amplifying reference gene primers gave estimates of nucleated cell counts. Sequencing was performed with immunoSEQ multiplex PCR; in TCRdb, only in-frame clones are kept and a portion is missing. V, J and clone size derive from that table, while D and trimming were established from the DNA sequence. The sample lists about 36,000 clones; about 88% were seen once. In germline, CDR1 is MNHEY, CDR2 SVGAGI. The CDR3 has 15 amino acids. Trimming cost V 6 bases and J 4 bases, with 19 bases left between them. The V and J genes are TRBV6-5 and TRBJ2-7; D might be TRBD1 (6 bases). Material for sequencing was peripheral blood. This clonotype was sampled from a human donor in a cohort sampled during active COVID-19. The CDR3 sequence: CASRDSLSQFYEQYF. CDR3 DNA: TGTGCCAGCAGGGACAGTCTGTCTCAATTTTACGAGCAGTACTTC.